This paragraph covers one TCR beta chain sequence. These data come from a study of blood T cell repertoires in COVID-19. Study overall: Samples taken during acute and convalescent COVID-19 were collected in the United States, Italy and Spain. PBMCs, B-cell-depleted T cells, or T cells provided the cDNA or gDNA that made up the material.

In the source study's methods: Reference gene primer amplification in the assay estimated nucleated cell counts. The assay was immunoSEQ multiplex PCR, and TCRdb's table has in-frame clones only and misses some. For V, J and clone size, that table is used; D and trimming come from the DNA. Of hundreds of thousands of clones in the sample, about 87% were seen once. This CDR3 contains 14 residues. Germline CDR1 SEHNR, CDR2 FQNEAQ (reference sequence). V gave up 8 bases and J gave up 7 bases, with 20 bases separating them. Sequenced sample: peripheral blood. The receptor was derived from a man between 60 and 75 years old with acute or convalescent COVID-19. This chain links TRBV7-9 with TRBJ1-2; D might be TRBD1 (6 bases). CDR3: CASLLLETGRGYTF. The CDR3 DNA follows: TGTGCCAGCCTCCTTCTCGAGACAGGTCGTGGCTACACCTTC.